Following are 4 T cell receptor beta chains from one sample sequenced in a study of regulatory T cells in long-lasting Graves disease (dated by TCRdb to the early 2020s). The receptor library was made with multiplex PCR. Data came from an Illumina HiSeq 4000. To build TCR beta libraries, CDR3 regions were amplified by Arm-PCR using iRepertoire HTBI primers. Through fastp at Q25 and MiXCR, TCRdb rebuilt clones from the public reads, retaining in-frame beta chains. Every CDR3 protein is listed once, alongside the most common genes and DNA of its rows. The sample includes roughly 400,000 distinct CDR3 sequences, with around 20% observed a single time. The top ten hold around 20% of the sample. The label giving this sample's time point can be read as: persistent/refractory GD, antithyroid drugs over 5 years with positive TRAb. For both TCR sequencing and RNA sequencing, RNA was extracted from PBMCs using TRIzol.

The input for sequencing was peripheral blood mononuclear cells (PBMCs), taken when the disease was refractory, from a patient treated with antithyroid drugs. These receptors were collected from a female donor with Graves disease.

This clonotype was recorded a few times. The V and J genes are TRBV19 and TRBJ2-7; 8 nucleotides align to TRBD2. This CDR3 spans 11 amino acids. The germline V gene has CDR1 LNHDA and CDR2 SQIVND (reference sequence). CDR3 loop: CASGATYEQYF. The DNA of the CDR3 is TGTGCTAGCGGGGCTACCTACGAGCAGTACTTC.

This clonotype appeared many times. The genes are TRBV7-2 and TRBJ2-5; 8 nucleotides agree with TRBD1. J was trimmed by 3 bases and V by 4 bases; bases with no gene match: 7. CDR1 and CDR2 (germline): SGHTA, FQGNSA. The CDR3 contains 15 residues. The CDR3 loop reads CASSSGRDRKETQYF. The CDR3 DNA sequence: TGTGCCAGCAGCTCGGGCCGGGACAGGAAAGAGACCCAGTACTTC.

This clonotype was counted a few times. The V and J genes are TRBV7-2 and TRBJ2-1; D possibly corresponds to TRBD1 (5 bases). From germline, CDR1 is SGHTA and CDR2 FQGNSA. V was clipped by 6 bases and J by 5 bases, with 14 bases between them. CDR3 length: 14 amino acids. The CDR3 loop is CASSPGRINNEQFF. CDR3 DNA sequence: TGTGCCAGCAGTCCAGGGCGGATAAACAATGAGCAGTTCTTC. The full variable domain, rest sourced from reference TRBV7-2 and TRBJ2-1, is GAGVSQSPSNKVTEKGKDVELRCDPISGHTALYWYRQSLGQGLEFLIYFQGNSAPDKSGLPSDRFSAERTGGSVSTLTIQRTQQEDSAVYLCASSPGRINNEQFFGPGTRLTVL.

This clonotype was recorded a few times. This rearrangement joins TRBV19 to TRBJ1-1; D remains ambiguous. Germline CDR1 is LNHDA and CDR2 is SQIVND (reference sequence). The CDR3 runs 14 residues. The V gene lost 3 bases and the J gene lost 0 bases, with 8 bases spanning the gap. The CDR3 region is CASSIEGMNTEAFF. CDR3 nucleotides: TGTGCCAGTAGTATCGAAGGAATGAACACTGAAGCTTTCTTT.